Listed here is a single T cell receptor beta chain. These data belong to a study of blood T cell repertoires in COVID-19. For the study at large: Acute-phase and convalescent COVID-19 samples originated in the United States, Italy and Spain.

Some clones are missing from TCRdb's copy, which holds only in-frame ones; the method was immunoSEQ multiplex PCR. The data show 70,000 to 95,000 clones, 85% to 90% seen once. Trimming cost V 6 bases and J 0 bases, with 12 bases left between them. CDR1 MDHEN and CDR2 SYDVKM come from the germline V gene. The CDR3 length is 15 residues. Material for sequencing was peripheral blood. This rearrangement joins TRBV28 to TRBJ2-1; perhaps TRBD1 as D (5 bases). This TCR derives from a woman over 75 with active COVID-19. CDR3 in amino acids: CASRLGADSYNEQFF. The CDR3, as DNA: TGTGCCAGCAGGCTTGGGGCAGACTCCTACAATGAGCAGTTCTTC.